One sample yielded the 21 T cell receptor beta chains listed below, sequenced in a study of cytomegalovirus exposure and HLA in healthy donors. Only in-frame clones appear in the TCRdb table, and some are missing; sequencing was by immunoSEQ multiplex PCR. This repertoire shows about 160,000 clones, 89% found once; its top ten account for around 10%. The source material was PBMCs. Every receptor here comes from a woman aged 18-30 years in good health and CMV-seropositive.

V and J are TRBV19 and TRBJ1-1; D remains ambiguous. Germline CDR1 LNHDA, CDR2 SQIVND (reference sequence). The CDR3 has 12 residues. Trimming shortened V by 3 bases and J by 9 bases, and 11 bases separated the two germline ends. The CDR3 DNA reads as TGTGCCAGTAGTATCTGGGAGGGAAAAGCTTTCTTT. Translated: CASSIWEGKAFF.

The rearrangement links TRBV5-4 to TRBJ2-7; D gene unclear. The germline CDR1 and CDR2 sequences are SGHNT and YYREEE (reference sequence). With 10 bases removed from V and 3 bases from J, the gap between germline ends came to 11 bases. The CDR3 extends over 11 amino acids. CDR3 sequence: CAAPVVYEQYF. As DNA, the CDR3 is TGTGCCGCCCCGGTGGTCTACGAGCAGTACTTC. Looking up the rest from reference TRBV5-4 and TRBJ2-7 gives the full variable domain: ETGVTQSPTHLIKTRGQQVTLRCSSQSGHNTVSWYQQALGQGPQFIFQYYREEENGRGNFPPRFSGLQFPNYSSELNVNALELDDSALYLCAAPVVYEQYFGPGTRLTVT.

The J gene is TRBJ1-5, the V gene TRBV30; maybe TRBD1 (5 bases). Trimming pared 0 bases from V and 5 bases from J, leaving 8 bases between. CDR1 is GTSNPN, CDR2 SVGIG, per germline (reference sequence). The CDR3 extends over 13 amino acids. This CDR3 is CAWSVQAYQPQHF. The CDR3 DNA reads TGTGCCTGGAGTGTACAGGCCTATCAGCCCCAGCATTTT.

The J gene is TRBJ2-1, the V gene TRBV19; D call uncertain. The CDR3 covers 13 residues. Germline values: CDR1 LNHDA, CDR2 SQIVND (reference sequence). With 0 bases removed from V and 7 bases from J, the gap between germline ends came to 7 bases. CDR3 in amino acids: CASSIDRANEQFF. The CDR3 nucleotides are TGTGCCAGTAGTATAGATCGAGCGAATGAGCAGTTCTTC.

The rearrangement uses TRBV28 and TRBJ2-3; 7 positions agree with TRBD2. J was trimmed by 3 bases and V by 2 bases; bases with no gene match: 5. The CDR3 consists of 15 residues. In germline, CDR1 is MDHEN, CDR2 SYDVKM. CDR3: CASSLRGGGTDTQYF. The CDR3 DNA reads TGTGCCAGCAGTTTAAGGGGCGGGGGAACAGATACGCAGTATTTT.

This chain uses TRBV25-1 with TRBJ1-2; 9 bases fit TRBD1. J gave up 4 bases and V 4 bases, and 4 bases lay outside the gene matches. CDR3 length: 14 amino acids. Germline CDR1 and CDR2: MGHDK and SYGVNS. The CDR3 DNA sequence: TGTGCCAGCAGTGTCCGGGACAGGGCCTATGGCTACACCTTC. Translated: CASSVRDRAYGYTF.

The gene calls are TRBV10-1 and TRBJ2-3, with 10 positions matching TRBD2. The J segment lost 6 bases and the V segment lost 2 bases, leaving 5 bases of the junction unmatched. Germline V gene sequence: CDR1 WNHNN, CDR2 SYGVQD (reference sequence). This CDR3 has 15 amino acids. The CDR3 DNA is TGCGCCAGCAGTGAGGTAGCGGGAGGCCGGGATACGCAGTATTTT. Amino acids: CASSEVAGGRDTQYF.

CDR3 bases: TGTGCCAGCAGCCAAGCTTCAGGGGCCCTTTATGGCTACACCTTC. Translating gives CASSQASGALYGYTF. The rearrangement links TRBV14 to TRBJ1-2; D is perhaps TRBD1 (6 bases). Germline V lookup: CDR1 SGHDN, CDR2 FVKESK. CDR3 size: 15 residues. V lost 1 base and J lost 5, with 14 bases in between.

The chain couples TRBV4-1 to TRBJ2-5, with D unclear. This CDR3 contains 13 residues. V shed 5 bases and J shed 1 base, with 8 bases lying between them. Looked up from germline, CDR1 is MGHRA and CDR2 is YSYEKL. Written as DNA, the CDR3 is TGCGCCAGCAGCACCTTAGTCCAAGAGACCCAGTACTTC. Amino acid sequence: CASSTLVQETQYF.

This chain connects TRBV5-4 to TRBJ1-3, with D perhaps TRBD1 (5 bases). V was clipped by 4 bases and J by 0 bases, with 23 bases between them. The CDR3 is 19 residues long. The V gene's germline CDR1 is SGHNT and CDR2 YYREEE (reference sequence). CDR3 protein: CASSLLTGGARSSGNTIYF. Here the CDR3 DNA reads TGTGCCAGCAGCCTGTTGACGGGAGGGGCTCGGAGCTCTGGAAACACCATATATTTT.

The gene calls are TRBV9 and TRBJ2-7; 10 nucleotides agree with TRBD2. Germline V gene data show CDR1 as SGDLS and CDR2 as YYNGEE. This CDR3 contains 14 residues. V shed 4 bases and J 2 bases; nucleotides not matched to a gene: 3. In DNA form, the CDR3 reads TGTGCCAGCAGCTCCAGCGGGAGGGCCTACGAGCAGTACTTC. As protein: CASSSSGRAYEQYF.

The genes are TRBV9 and TRBJ2-5; 7 bases are a match to TRBD2. The germline CDR1 and CDR2 sequences are SGDLS and YYNGEE. The V and J ends lost 5 bases and 6 bases, in that order; junction bases with no gene match: 10. The CDR3 sequence is 14 residues long. CDR3 sequence reads: CASSPGLDKQTQYF. CDR3 DNA: TGTGCCAGCAGTCCTGGACTAGATAAGCAGACCCAGTACTTC. Using reference TRBV9 and TRBJ2-5 for the parts outside the CDR3, the full variable domain is DSGVTQTPKHLITATGQRVTLRCSPRSGDLSVYWYQQSLDQGLQFLIQYYNGEERAKGNILERFSAQQFPDLHSELNLSSLELGDSALYFCASSPGLDKQTQYFGPGTRLLVL.

This chain links TRBV18 with TRBJ2-1; D is possibly TRBD1 (6 bases). Germline V lookup: CDR1 KGHSH, CDR2 LQKENI. V lost 6 bases and J lost 7, with 10 bases in between. The CDR3 loop spans 12 amino acids. CDR3 sequence: CASSGQRNEQFF. The CDR3 DNA sequence: TGTGCCAGCTCCGGACAGAGAAATGAGCAGTTCTTC.

The J gene is TRBJ2-7, the V gene TRBV19, with 11 nucleotides matching TRBD2. Germline lookup yields CDR1 LNHDA and CDR2 SQIVND (reference sequence). The trim removed 0 bases at V and 5 bases at J, leaving 3 bases unmatched. The CDR3 has 15 amino acids. The CDR3 DNA reads as TGTGCCAGTAGTATAGATCCGGGACTAGCGGACGAGCAGTACTTC. Translation: CASSIDPGLADEQYF.

The rearrangement joins TRBV12-5 to TRBJ2-5; TRBD1 matches 7 bases. Germline trimming cut 0 bases from V and 2 bases from J; bases unmatched to any gene: 3. Germline V gene lookup returns CDR1 LGHNT and CDR2 FRNRAP. This CDR3 is 15 amino acids long. Here the CDR3 DNA reads TGTGCTAGTGGTTTGGTCCGGGACAGACAAGAGACCCAGTACTTC. It translates to CASGLVRDRQETQYF.

V gene TRBV5-4 combines with J gene TRBJ1-5; weak D call: TRBD1 (5 bases). The germline V gene encodes CDR1 SGHNT and CDR2 YYREEE (reference sequence). The CDR3 has 13 residues. The ends were cut back, 1 base at V and 7 bases at J, with 9 bases in the middle. The CDR3 DNA is TGTGCCAGCAGCTTGTGGGGGGGGCAGCCCCAGCATTTT. Amino acid sequence: CASSLWGGQPQHF.

The rearrangement joins TRBV4-2 to TRBJ2-7, with D possibly matching TRBD2 (5 bases). The length of the CDR3 is 12 residues. Trimming removed 4 bases from V and 4 bases from J, with 8 bases in between. Germline V CDR1 and CDR2: LGHNA, YNFKEQ. The CDR3 sequence: CASSLPGYEQYF. CDR3 nucleotide sequence: TGTGCCAGCAGCCTCCCGGGGTACGAGCAGTACTTC.

V and J are TRBV27 and TRBJ2-1; 8 bases are a match to TRBD2. J gave up 10 bases and V 5 bases, and 16 bases lay outside the gene matches. The V gene's germline CDR1 is MNHEY and CDR2 SMNVEV (reference sequence). The CDR3 runs to 16 residues. The CDR3 sequence: CASSPPGLGGPSEQFF. The CDR3 bases are TGTGCCAGCAGTCCCCCGGGACTAGGAGGGCCCAGCGAGCAGTTCTTC.

The rearrangement joins TRBV7-3 to TRBJ2-7; D uncertain. This CDR3 has 13 amino acids. V gave up 4 bases and J gave up 3 bases, with 10 bases separating them. Germline CDR1 SGHTA, CDR2 FQGTGA. CDR3 residues: CASSSTGRYEQYF. The CDR3 DNA reads as TGTGCCAGCAGCTCCACTGGTCGCTACGAGCAGTACTTC.

This clone showed up just once. The V call is TRBV6-5, the J call TRBJ1-1; D unclear. V was cut by 10 bases and J by 1 base, with 10 bases left in between. The CDR3 spans 12 residues. Germline V CDR1 and CDR2: MNHEY, SVGAGI. CDR3 sequence: CATLGGNTEAFF. CDR3 nucleotide sequence: TGTGCCACCCTCGGAGGGAACACTGAAGCTTTCTTT.

V gene TRBV11-3 combines with J gene TRBJ2-1; 9 bases fit TRBD2. The germline CDR1 and CDR2 sequences are SGHNT and YENEEA. The CDR3 has 16 amino acids. V dropped 5 bases and J dropped 10; count of bases not matched to a gene: 15. CDR3 sequence reads: CASSPLGASGDTEQFF. In nucleotides, the CDR3 is TGTGCCAGCAGCCCCTTGGGGGCTAGCGGGGACACCGAGCAGTTCTTC.